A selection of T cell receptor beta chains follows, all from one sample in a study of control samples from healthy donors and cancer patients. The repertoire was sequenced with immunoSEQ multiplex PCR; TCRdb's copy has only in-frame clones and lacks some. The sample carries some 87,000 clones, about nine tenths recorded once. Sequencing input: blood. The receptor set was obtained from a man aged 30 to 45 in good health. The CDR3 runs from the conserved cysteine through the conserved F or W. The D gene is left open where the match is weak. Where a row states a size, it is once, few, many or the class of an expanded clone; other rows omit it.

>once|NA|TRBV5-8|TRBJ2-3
CASSQGKVRTDTQYF
TGTGCCAGCAGCCAAGGCAAAGTTCGCACAGATACGCAGTATTTT
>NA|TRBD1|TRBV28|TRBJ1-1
CASSRDRERTEAFF
TGTGCCAGCAGTAGGGACAGGGAGAGAACTGAAGCTTTCTTT
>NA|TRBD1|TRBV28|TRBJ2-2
CASRPGQDTGELFF
TGTGCCAGCAGACCGGGACAGGACACCGGGGAGCTGTTTTTT
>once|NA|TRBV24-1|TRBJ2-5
CASLRRETQYF
TGTGCCTCCTTAAGGAGAGAGACCCAGTACTTC
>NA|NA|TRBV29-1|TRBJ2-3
CSVEKGDTQYF
TGCAGCGTTGAAAAAGGTGATACGCAGTATTTT
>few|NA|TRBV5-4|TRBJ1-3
CASSFREGNTIYF
TGTGCCAGCAGCTTCAGGGAAGGAAACACCATATATTTT
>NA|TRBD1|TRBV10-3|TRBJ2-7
CAISATGTGAYEQYF
TGTGCCATCAGTGCGACCGGGACAGGGGCCTACGAGCAGTACTTC
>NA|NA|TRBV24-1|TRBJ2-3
CATSARGGVDTQYF
TGTGCCACCAGTGCCAGGGGGGGTGTAGATACGCAGTATTTT
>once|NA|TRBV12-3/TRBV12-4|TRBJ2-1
CASSLVREQFF
TGTGCCAGCAGTTTAGTAAGGGAGCAGTTCTTC
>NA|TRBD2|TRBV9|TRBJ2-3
CASSAGSGRVTDTQYF
TGTGCCAGCAGCGCGGGTAGCGGGAGAGTCACAGATACGCAGTATTTT
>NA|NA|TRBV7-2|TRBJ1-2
CASSNGPGSDGYTF
TGTGCCAGCAGTAACGGACCGGGGTCGGATGGCTACACCTTC